This T cell receptor beta chain was documented in a study of T cell responses to AZD1222 COVID-19 vaccine. This clone turned up a few times. The germline gives CDR1 SGHNT, CDR2 YYREEE (reference sequence). V lost 4 bases to trimming and J lost 4 bases, with 12 bases between them. The length of the CDR3 is 15 residues. Data came from immunoSEQ multiplex PCR; TCRdb stores just in-frame clones and leaves some out. The sample holds roughly 140,000 clones, around 91% seen once. Material: peripheral blood, obtained on day 0 of AZD1222 vaccination. This chain uses TRBV5-4 with TRBJ1-6; TRBD1 is a possible D gene (6 bases). This clonotype originated in an adult in good health. CDR3: CASSREGVYNSPLHF. For the CDR3, the DNA is TGTGCCAGCAGCAGGGAGGGGGTTTATAATTCACCCCTCCACTTT.